These 11 T cell receptor beta chains share one sample of origin, sequenced in a study of blood T cell repertoires in COVID-19. Clones were sequenced by immunoSEQ multiplex PCR, and TCRdb holds only the in-frame ones, with some missing. Among some 140,000 clones listed, around 79% were seen once. Sequenced: peripheral blood. Source of these receptors: a woman aged 65 to 85 with COVID-19, enrolled during active disease.

This chain uses TRBV7-2 with TRBJ2-7, with TRBD1 matching over 8 bases. CDR3 length equals 14 residues. The V gene's germline CDR1 is SGHTA and CDR2 FQGNSA. Unmatched junction bases numbered 9, after V lost 5 bases and J lost 6 bases. The CDR3 is CASSPGQGAGEQYF. The CDR3 region has the DNA TGTGCCAGCAGCCCGGGGCAGGGGGCGGGCGAGCAGTACTTC.

The genes are TRBV7-9 and TRBJ1-2, with 10 bases aligning to TRBD1. After removal of 5 bases from V and 2 bases from J, the junction contained 8 bases not matched to a gene. The CDR3 sequence is 16 residues long. Germline V gives CDR1 SEHNR, CDR2 FQNEAQ (reference sequence). DNA for the CDR3: TGTGCCAGCAGCCCACAGAAGACAGGGGGCAACTATGGCTACACCTTC. Translating it yields CASSPQKTGGNYGYTF.

J is TRBJ2-4 and V is TRBV23-1; 7 bases agree with TRBD2. TRBV23-1 is flagged as an ORF with uncertain function. The CDR3 is 16 residues long. Unmatched junction bases numbered 9, after V lost 7 bases and J lost 0 bases. CDR3 sequence reads: CASTKVGGKAKNIQYF. DNA of the CDR3: TGCGCCAGCACCAAGGTGGGGGGGAAAGCCAAAAACATTCAGTACTTC.

The chain combines TRBV27 with TRBJ2-4; 8 bases are shared with TRBD1. Germline CDR1 reads MNHEY; CDR2 reads SMNVEV (reference sequence). V shed 6 bases and J 6 bases; nucleotides not matched to a gene: 7. The CDR3 runs 14 residues. CDR3 in amino acids: CASSPGGRRNIQYF. The CDR3 DNA sequence: TGTGCCAGCAGCCCAGGGGGCCGTAGAAACATTCAGTACTTC.

This clone appeared once. The chain carries TRBV27 and TRBJ2-7; TRBD2 might be the D (6 bases). From germline, CDR1 is MNHEY and CDR2 SMNVEV (reference sequence). The CDR3 is made up of 14 amino acids. The V and J ends lost 6 bases and 8 bases respectively, with 20 bases between them. CDR3 in amino acids: CASRPGTEGYKQYF. The CDR3 nucleotides are TGTGCCAGCAGACCCGGGACTGAGGGGTATAAGCAGTACTTC.

The V and J genes are TRBV19 and TRBJ1-2; 11 bases line up with TRBD1. The CDR3 is 16 amino acids. Germline V gene lookup returns CDR1 LNHDA and CDR2 SQIVND (reference sequence). The V gene end was trimmed by 4 bases and the J gene end by 0 bases; junction bases not matched to a gene: 4. The CDR3 DNA reads TGTGCCAGTAGTACCGGGACAGGGGGAGCTAACTATGGCTACACCTTC. Its protein product is CASSTGTGGANYGYTF. Together with reference TRBV19 and TRBJ1-2, the CDR3 gives the full variable domain: DGGITQSPKYLFRKEGQNVTLSCEQNLNHDAMYWYRQDPGQGLRLIYYSQIVNDFQKGDIAEGYSVSREKKESFPLTVTSAQKNPTAFYLCASSTGTGGANYGYTFGSGTRLTVV.

The chain joins TRBV6-1 to TRBJ1-5; D unresolved. This CDR3 has 18 residues. In germline, CDR1 is MNHNS, CDR2 SASEGT. Trimming pared 2 bases from V and 2 bases from J, leaving 19 bases between. Here the CDR3 DNA reads TGTGCCAGCAGTGAATGCCGTGCAGGTCTACTCTGCAATCAGCCCCAGCATTTT. This encodes CASSECRAGLLCNQPQHF.

The J gene is TRBJ1-5, the V gene TRBV30, with 7 bases fitting TRBD1. The CDR3 runs 19 residues. Per germline, CDR1 GTSNPN and CDR2 SVGIG (reference sequence). V was pared by 0 bases and J by 6 bases, with 20 bases of the junction left unmatched. CDR3 amino acids: CAWSVPRTPRTGPIQPQHF. CDR3 DNA: TGTGCCTGGAGTGTACCTCGGACCCCAAGGACAGGCCCCATTCAGCCCCAGCATTTT.

This chain connects TRBV18 to TRBJ2-5; 8 bases agree with TRBD1. The CDR3 has 14 amino acids. Germline CDR1 and CDR2: KGHSH and LQKENI. V trimming: 8 bases; J trimming: 3 bases; junction bases outside the gene matches: 8. Written as DNA, the CDR3 is TGTGCCAGCAACATTCAGGGGGCCAAAGAGACCCAGTACTTC. Translated, it gives CASNIQGAKETQYF.

The V and J genes are TRBV5-1 and TRBJ1-1; D remains unclear. The length of the CDR3 is 14 residues. Germline-derived CDR1 and CDR2 are SGHRS and YFSETQ. Trimming cost V 2 bases and J 5 bases, with 13 bases left between them. This CDR3 reads CASSFSWGDTEAFF. The CDR3 DNA sequence: TGCGCCAGCAGCTTCTCGTGGGGAGATACTGAAGCTTTCTTT.

This clone is a singleton in its sample. This chain connects TRBV5-1 to TRBJ1-1; D possibly corresponds to TRBD1 (6 bases). The V gene's germline CDR1 is SGHRS and CDR2 YFSETQ. Trimming cost V 2 bases and J 7 bases, with 15 bases left between them. The CDR3 has 14 amino acids. CDR3: CASSLGHRESEAFF. For the CDR3, the DNA is TGCGCCAGCAGCTTAGGACACAGGGAGAGTGAAGCTTTCTTT.